The 18 T cell receptor beta chains in this list originate from one sample, sequenced in a study of blood T cell repertoires in COVID-19. Measured with immunoSEQ multiplex PCR; TCRdb has only the in-frame clones, and not every one. The top ten hold about 1.5% of the sample, which has some 270,000 clones, roughly 84% seen once. Sequenced sample: peripheral blood. The receptors stem from a middle-aged woman who had recovered from COVID-19.

The chain couples TRBV6-6 to TRBJ2-7; TRBD2 matches at 15 bases. With 9 bases clipped from V and 7 bases from J, the junction kept 7 bases outside the gene matches. The CDR3 loop spans 14 amino acids. The germline V gene has CDR1 MNHNY and CDR2 SVGAGI (reference sequence). The CDR3 DNA follows: TGTGCCAGTGCGCCGGGACTAGCGGGGGGAGAGCAGTACTTC. Protein: CASAPGLAGGEQYF.

The genes are TRBV11-2 and TRBJ2-5, with D perhaps TRBD1 (6 bases). CDR1 SGHAT and CDR2 FQNNGV come from the germline V gene. The CDR3 is 14 residues long. Trimming took off 5 bases at V and 4 bases at J, with 14 bases between the two ends. CDR3: CASSNYGGRETQYF. The CDR3, as DNA: TGTGCCAGCAGCAACTATGGGGGCAGAGAGACCCAGTACTTC.

CDR3 protein: CASSYGTTIINNEQFF. In DNA, the CDR3 is TGCGCCAGCAGCTACGGGACTACAATAATAAACAATGAGCAGTTCTTC. The chain recombines TRBV5-1 with TRBJ2-1; 7 bases map to TRBD2. The V and J ends lost 3 bases and 5 bases, in that order; junction bases with no gene match: 11. The CDR3 extends over 16 amino acids. CDR1 and CDR2 (germline): SGHRS, YFSETQ.

This rearrangement joins TRBV28 to TRBJ1-1; D perhaps matches TRBD1 (5 bases). The CDR3 covers 15 residues. The V gene's germline CDR1 is MDHEN and CDR2 SYDVKM. V was shortened by 5 bases and J by 10 bases, with 23 bases between the two germline ends. Written as DNA, the CDR3 is TGTGCCAGCAGTCTAGTAGGGGAGTGGACGCGGGGAGCTTTCTTT. Its translation is CASSLVGEWTRGAFF.

The V gene is TRBV9, the J gene TRBJ2-6, with 7 bases fitting TRBD1. V trimming: 4 bases; J trimming: 0 bases; junction bases outside the gene matches: 7. Germline lookup yields CDR1 SGDLS and CDR2 YYNGEE. The CDR3 consists of 17 residues. CDR3 in amino acids: CASSNRDSDSGANVLTF. In DNA, the CDR3 is TGTGCCAGCAGCAACCGGGACAGTGACTCTGGGGCCAACGTCCTGACTTTC.

The chain recombines TRBV5-1 with TRBJ1-2; D is uncertain. CDR3 size: 15 residues. Germline V gene data show CDR1 as SGHRS and CDR2 as YFSETQ. Trimming took 2 bases from V and 0 from J, leaving 11 bases between them. CDR3 residues: CASSFSPTTNYGYTF. As DNA, the CDR3 is TGCGCCAGCAGCTTTTCCCCGACAACTAACTATGGCTACACCTTC.

Points on this clone: One end of the junction varies from germline; a read error may be responsible. The chain combines TRBV27 with TRBJ2-7; D might be TRBD1 (6 bases). CDR1 is MNHEY, CDR2 SMNVEV, per germline (reference sequence). The CDR3 covers 15 residues. The CDR3 region is CASSRRGTLSHEQYF. In DNA form, the CDR3 reads TGTGCCAGCAGTAGAAGAGGGACACTCTCCCACGAGCAGTACTTC.

The CDR3 loop reads CASSLNNEQFF. The DNA for the CDR3 is TGTGCCAGCAGCCTTAACAATGAGCAGTTCTTC. This chain uses TRBV13 with TRBJ2-1; D unclear. CDR1 and CDR2 from the germline V gene are PRHDT and FYEKMQ (reference sequence). V was trimmed by 5 bases and J by 5 bases, leaving 4 bases between them. CDR3 length equals 11 residues.

J is TRBJ2-7 and V is TRBV5-1, with 9 bases that match TRBD2. Germline CDR1 reads SGHRS; CDR2 reads YFSETQ. J was trimmed by 1 base and V by 4 bases; bases with no gene match: 6. The CDR3 length is 15 residues. The CDR3 protein is CASSPLAGESYEQYF. DNA of the CDR3: TGCGCCAGCAGCCCATTAGCGGGGGAGTCCTACGAGCAGTACTTC. The complete variable domain, with remaining parts taken from reference TRBV5-1 and TRBJ2-7, reads KAGVTQTPRYLIKTRGQQVTLSCSPISGHRSVSWYQQTPGQGLQFLFEYFSETQRNKGNFPGRFSGRQFSNSRSEMNVSTLELGDSALYLCASSPLAGESYEQYFGPGTRLTVT.

The chain joins TRBV5-4 to TRBJ1-4, with 8 bases that match TRBD1. This CDR3 has 15 amino acids. The germline V gene has CDR1 SGHNT and CDR2 YYREEE (reference sequence). V gave up 2 bases and J gave up 6 bases; unmatched junction bases: 6. DNA for the CDR3: TGTGCCAGCAGCTTAACCGGGACAGGACATGAAAAACTGTTTTTT. Encoded protein: CASSLTGTGHEKLFF.

The chain links TRBV6-5 to TRBJ2-1; perhaps TRBD1 as D (6 bases). Germline CDR1 is MNHEY and CDR2 is SVGAGI. V was clipped by 6 bases and J by 2 bases, with 11 bases between them. The CDR3 is made up of 14 amino acids. CDR3 sequence reads: CASRQGFTYNEQFF. The DNA of the CDR3 is TGTGCCAGCAGACAGGGTTTTACCTACAATGAGCAGTTCTTC.

The V gene is TRBV27, the J gene TRBJ1-5; 9 nucleotides line up with TRBD1. The CDR3 runs 16 residues. CDR1 MNHEY and CDR2 SMNVEV come from the germline V gene (reference sequence). With V trimmed by 4 bases and J by 2 bases, 6 bases remained unmatched. The CDR3 DNA follows: TGTGCCAGCAGTTCACAGGGGGCGTTCGGCAATCAGCCCCAGCATTTT. It is translated as CASSSQGAFGNQPQHF.

In this sample, this clone turned up once. The chain has TRBV27 and TRBJ2-7; TRBD1 matches at 8 bases. This CDR3 contains 15 residues. CDR1 is MNHEY, CDR2 SMNVEV, per germline (reference sequence). The V segment lost 3 bases and the J segment 4 bases; nucleotides outside the gene matches: 8. The CDR3 region has the DNA TGTGCCAGCAGTTTTGGCAGGGGGCCTAGTTACGAGCAGTACTTC. It yields the protein CASSFGRGPSYEQYF.

The chain uses TRBV6-1 and TRBJ1-4, with 8 nucleotides matching TRBD1. Germline V gives CDR1 MNHNS, CDR2 SASEGT. Trimming at V came to 1 base and at J to 7 bases, leaving 2 bases not matched to a gene. This CDR3 is 14 amino acids long. CDR3 residues: CASSEGTGSEKLFF. In DNA form, the CDR3 reads TGTGCCAGCAGTGAAGGGACAGGGAGTGAAAAACTGTTTTTT.

Turning to this clone: This sample also contains other DNA sequences that code for the same CDR3. This chain links TRBV5-1 with TRBJ2-2; 9 bases agree with TRBD1. V shed 0 bases, J shed 3 bases, and the junction held 0 bases outside the gene matches. Germline CDR1 and CDR2: SGHRS and YFSETQ. This CDR3 is 15 amino acids long. This CDR3 reads CASSLGQGDTGELFF. DNA of the CDR3: TGCGCCAGCAGCTTGGGACAGGGGGACACCGGGGAGCTGTTTTTT.

J is TRBJ1-1 and V is TRBV28, with 11 bases matching TRBD1. Germline assignment: CDR1 MDHEN and CDR2 SYDVKM. CDR3 size: 14 residues. The J segment lost 9 bases and the V segment lost 6 bases, leaving 9 bases of the junction unmatched. CDR3 region: CASRSRTGGRQAFF. In DNA form, the CDR3 reads TGTGCCAGCAGATCCCGGACAGGGGGCCGGCAAGCTTTCTTT.

Remarks on this clone: This sample also contains other DNA sequences that code for the same CDR3. The chain links TRBV7-3 to TRBJ1-1; TRBD1 might be the D (5 bases). The CDR3 is 14 residues long. Trimming removed 0 bases from V and 3 bases from J, with 8 bases in between. The germline CDR1 and CDR2 sequences are SGHTA and FQGTGA. The CDR3 region has the DNA TGTGCCAGCAGCTTAACTGGGGGGGACACTGAAGCTTTCTTT. The encoded protein is CASSLTGGDTEAFF.

The chain joins TRBV28 to TRBJ1-1; D call uncertain. Trimming stripped 6 bases from V and 1 base from J, with 12 bases between. Germline loops: CDR1 MDHEN, CDR2 SYDVKM. The length of the CDR3 is 14 residues. The chain's CDR3 is CASSTAAGNTEAFF. The CDR3 DNA reads TGTGCCAGCAGCACAGCGGCGGGGAACACTGAAGCTTTCTTT.